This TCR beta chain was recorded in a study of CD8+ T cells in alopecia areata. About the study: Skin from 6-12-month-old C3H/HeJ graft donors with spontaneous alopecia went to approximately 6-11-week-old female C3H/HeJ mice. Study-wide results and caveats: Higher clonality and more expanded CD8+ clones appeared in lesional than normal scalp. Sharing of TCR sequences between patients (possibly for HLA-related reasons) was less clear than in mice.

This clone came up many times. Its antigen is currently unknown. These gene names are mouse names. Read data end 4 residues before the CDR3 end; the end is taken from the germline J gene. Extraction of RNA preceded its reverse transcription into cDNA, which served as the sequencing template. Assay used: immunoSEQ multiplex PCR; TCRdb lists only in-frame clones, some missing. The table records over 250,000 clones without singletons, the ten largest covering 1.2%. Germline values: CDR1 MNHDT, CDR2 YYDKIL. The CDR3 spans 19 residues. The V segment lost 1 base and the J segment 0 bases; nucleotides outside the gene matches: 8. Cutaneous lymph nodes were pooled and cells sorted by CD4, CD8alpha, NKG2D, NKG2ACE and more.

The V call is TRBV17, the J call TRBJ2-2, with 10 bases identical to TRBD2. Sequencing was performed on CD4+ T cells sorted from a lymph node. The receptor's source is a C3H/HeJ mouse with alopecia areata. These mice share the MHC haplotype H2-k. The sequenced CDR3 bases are TGTGCTAGCAGTAGAGGGGGGAGGACTGGGGGATCAAACACCGGG. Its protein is CASSRGGRTGGSNTG. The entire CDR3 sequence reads CASSRGGRTGGSNTGQLYF.